Listed below are T cell receptor beta chains from one sample, sequenced in a study of blood T cells in healthy people across ages. TCRdb reprocessed the 5' RACE reads with MiXCR, giving one entry per CDR3 protein. The sample contains 1 million or so distinct CDR3 sequences, roughly 24% of which appear only once. These data are also associated with another study on T cells of mothers and their children.

Sequencing used blood. These receptors originate from a girl aged 2-9 years in good health. Each CDR3 is given with its conserved first and last residue.

j_call: NA
v_call: TRBV15
cdr3_aa: CATSQNLGGTSEQYF

j_call: TRBJ2-1
v_call: TRBV7-2
cdr3_aa: CASNPYGAGVDIEQFF

j_call: TRBJ1-2
v_call: TRBV4-3
cdr3_aa: CASSQDLAGLEGYTF

j_call: TRBJ2-3
v_call: TRBV7-9
cdr3_aa: CASSRVQALALYDTQYF

j_call: TRBJ1-1
v_call: TRBV5-1
cdr3_aa: CASSLERGMNTEAFF

j_call: TRBJ2-7
v_call: TRBV29-1
cdr3_aa: CSVLFRETYEQYF

j_call: TRBJ2-1
v_call: TRBV20-1
cdr3_aa: CSARGTSLYNEQFF

j_call: TRBJ1-4
v_call: TRBV29-1
cdr3_aa: CSVEGAGGNEKLFF

j_call: TRBJ1-1
v_call: TRBV6-2/TRBV6-3
cdr3_aa: CASSYGHQAFF

j_call: TRBJ2-7
v_call: TRBV6-2/TRBV6-3
cdr3_aa: CASSSTLGRRGYEQYF

j_call: TRBJ2-1
v_call: TRBV9
cdr3_aa: CASSVEASGYNEQFF

j_call: TRBJ2-5
v_call: TRBV7-9
cdr3_aa: CASSLALVVAAMETQYF

j_call: NA
v_call: TRBV20-1
cdr3_aa: CSARGGWGHHEQYF

j_call: TRBJ2-7
v_call: TRBV28
cdr3_aa: CASSPLRQGTSSYEQYF

j_call: TRBJ2-3
v_call: TRBV4-1
cdr3_aa: CASSQDLTAQYF

j_call: TRBJ2-5
v_call: TRBV4-3
cdr3_aa: CASSQDGATQYF

j_call: TRBJ2-7
v_call: TRBV6-1
cdr3_aa: CASSLTGQVQFHEQYF

j_call: TRBJ2-5
v_call: TRBV10-3
cdr3_aa: CAISSGPGETQYF

j_call: NA
v_call: TRBV12-5
cdr3_aa: CASGHSGNEQFF

j_call: TRBJ1-2
v_call: TRBV10-3
cdr3_aa: CAISESGQNYGYTF

j_call: TRBJ1-4
v_call: TRBV28
cdr3_aa: CASSRVATNEKLFF

j_call: TRBJ2-3
v_call: TRBV5-6
cdr3_aa: CASSPLANSDTQYF

j_call: TRBJ2-5
v_call: TRBV21-1
cdr3_aa: CASSKSQTGEETQYF

j_call: TRBJ2-3
v_call: TRBV29-1
cdr3_aa: CSVPHRDSTDTQYF

j_call: TRBJ1-2
v_call: TRBV7-2
cdr3_aa: CASSIDYGYTF

j_call: TRBJ2-3
v_call: TRBV20-1
cdr3_aa: CSASPGLDTDTQYF

j_call: TRBJ2-3
v_call: TRBV4-1
cdr3_aa: CASSQPGTGKDTQYF

j_call: TRBJ2-2
v_call: TRBV24-1
cdr3_aa: CATSGTGGGTGELFF

j_call: TRBJ1-1
v_call: TRBV7-2
cdr3_aa: CASSLAPGWHTEAFF

j_call: TRBJ2-5
v_call: TRBV11-1
cdr3_aa: CASSAFTGGETQYF

j_call: TRBJ2-1
v_call: TRBV11-2
cdr3_aa: CASSLQANNEQFF

j_call: TRBJ2-3
v_call: TRBV20-1
cdr3_aa: CSARDPEGDTDTQYF

j_call: TRBJ2-5
v_call: TRBV6-2/TRBV6-3
cdr3_aa: CASSTRAGGSEEQYF

j_call: TRBJ2-5
v_call: TRBV7-9
cdr3_aa: CASYPITRTGLPRETQYF

j_call: TRBJ2-1
v_call: TRBV13
cdr3_aa: CASSPFAVAGGLYNNEQFF

j_call: TRBJ2-7
v_call: TRBV12-3/TRBV12-4
cdr3_aa: CASSQTSGVYEQYF

j_call: TRBJ2-1
v_call: TRBV4-1
cdr3_aa: CASSQIPGQNNEQFF

j_call: TRBJ2-1
v_call: TRBV7-3
cdr3_aa: CASSLGNHNEQFF

j_call: TRBJ2-5
v_call: TRBV20-1
cdr3_aa: CSARFRGETQYF